This paragraph reports one T cell receptor (beta chain). As yet, its antigen is unknown. V shed 2 bases and J 6 bases; nucleotides not matched to a gene: 16. CDR1 is SGHTS, CDR2 YDEGEE, per germline. This CDR3 contains 17 residues. The data derive from a study of regulatory T cells in long-lasting Graves disease. Study-level findings and limits: Patients with persistent Graves' had lower TCR diversity than newly diagnosed patients.

Building the TCR beta libraries relied on iRepertoire HTBI primers, and CDR3 regions underwent Arm-PCR. MiXCR, run by TCRdb on the multiplex PCR reads, gives a single entry per CDR3 protein. The sample has around 450,000 distinct CDR3 sequences; about 15% are singletons. Time point here: newly diagnosed GD, antithyroid drugs for less than 3 months. Isolated PBMC RNA provided the starting material for the TCR library. This same sample was also part of a study on T cells in Graves' hyperthyroidism and ophthalmopathy. That work states: Blood shared most expanded thyroid clonotypes above 0.001.

This chain uses TRBV5-8 with TRBJ2-5, with 7 bases matching TRBD2. Sequencing used peripheral blood mononuclear cells (PBMCs), obtained at new diagnosis, from a patient treated with antithyroid drugs. The TCR originated in a woman aged 25 to 39 with Graves disease. CDR3 in DNA: TGTGCCAGCAGCTTACTGGCGGGAGTAGCAAAGGGAAAGACCCAGTACTTC. Translating gives CASSLLAGVAKGKTQYF.